This T cell receptor beta chain was documented in a study of regulatory T cells in long-lasting Graves disease. This clonotype came up once. The antigen is unknown. The CDR3 is 15 residues long. Germline V gene data show CDR1 as DFQATT and CDR2 as SNEGSKA (reference sequence). With 7 bases removed from V and 4 bases from J, the gap between germline ends came to 22 bases. Libraries of TCR beta came from iRepertoire HTBI primers plus Arm-PCR of CDR3 regions. Per the original data handling: Throughout the samples, researchers identified about 56 TRBV and roughly 14 TRBJ segments. In TCRdb, the multiplex PCR reads were re-called with MiXCR into one record per CDR3 protein. The V and J calls here are based on TCRdb, not the publication. This sample has approximately 690,000 distinct CDR3 sequences, with 25% to 35% found just once. Overall study results and limits: When disease was persistent, TRBV28, TRBJ1-2 and TRBJ2-5 were the favored segments. Researchers examined only peripheral blood and not thyroid tissue. The study found persistent patients shared more public clonotypes (fewer than 3,000) than new patients (around 1,000).

Indicated time point: persistent/refractory GD, antithyroid drugs over 5 years with positive TRAb. Construction of the TCR library relied on RNA isolated from PBMCs. J is TRBJ1-1 and V is TRBV20-1; D is perhaps TRBD1 (5 bases). The source was peripheral blood mononuclear cells (PBMCs), collected when the disease was refractory, from a patient treated with antithyroid drugs. The TCR was taken from a female donor with Graves disease. CDR3 in amino acids: CSVPGPASRRTEAFF. CDR3 sequence (DNA): TGCAGTGTACCGGGACCGGCATCACGGCGCACTGAAGCTTTCTTT.